Shown below are 5 T cell receptor beta chains from a single sample sequenced in a study of T cells after posttransplantation cyclophosphamide. Data came from immunoSEQ multiplex PCR; TCRdb stores just in-frame clones and leaves some out. Of around 66,000 clones listed, 90% to 95% were seen once; the top ten hold roughly 2.9%. The specimen was PBMCs. The receptors were gathered from a woman in her 30s in good health and a related stem cell transplant donor.

The rearrangement uses TRBV4-1 and TRBJ1-1; D is unclear. Germline V gene sequence: CDR1 MGHRA, CDR2 YSYEKL. The CDR3 runs 14 residues. V was pared by 10 bases and J by 2 bases, with 17 bases between. The CDR3 loop is CATHALGGNTEAFF. CDR3 in DNA: TGCGCCACCCACGCCCTGGGCGGAAACACTGAAGCTTTCTTT.

On this clone itself: The junction and the germline gene differ at one end; a read error may be behind it. V and J are TRBV2 and TRBJ1-3; D ambiguous. From germline, CDR1 is SNHLY and CDR2 FYNNEI. The CDR3 runs to 13 residues. The DNA of the CDR3 is TGTGCCAGCAGACCATCGGACGGAATCACCATATATTTT. Amino acids: CASRPSDGITIYF. Filled out from reference TRBV2 and TRBJ1-3, the complete variable domain reads EPEVTQTPSHQVTQMGQEVILRCVPISNHLYFYWYRQILGQKVEFLVSFYNNEISEKSEIFDDQFSVERPDGSNFTLKIRSTKLEDSAMYFCASRPSDGITIYFGEGSWLTVV.

The rearrangement joins TRBV9 to TRBJ1-1; D call uncertain. The CDR3 totals 16 residues. Germline CDR1 reads SGDLS; CDR2 reads YYNGEE. With 4 bases removed from V and 2 bases from J, the gap between germline ends came to 18 bases. The CDR3 coding sequence is TGTGCCAGCAGCCCCCCCCCAGGAATGGCTAACACTGAAGCTTTCTTT. Protein product: CASSPPPGMANTEAFF.

The rearrangement uses TRBV28 and TRBJ1-2, with 8 bases matching TRBD1. CDR1 is MDHEN and CDR2 is SYDVKM in the germline V gene. The ends lost 4 bases at V and 4 bases at J; junction bases unmatched: 8. This CDR3 contains 15 residues. CDR3 nucleotide sequence: TGTGCCAGCAGTTCTGCCGGGACAGGCGTCTATGGCTACACCTTC. Its protein product is CASSSAGTGVYGYTF.

The chain couples TRBV15 to TRBJ2-7, with a tentative D call TRBD1 (6 bases). There are 13 residues in the CDR3. Trimming took off 1 base at V and 2 bases at J, with 6 bases between the two ends. Germline values: CDR1 LNHNV, CDR2 YYDKDF (reference sequence). The CDR3 here is CATSRGGPYEQYF. DNA for the CDR3: TGTGCCACCAGCAGAGGGGGGCCCTACGAGCAGTACTTC.